This T cell receptor (beta chain) was observed in a study of blood T cell repertoires in COVID-19. Study context: Sites across the United States, Italy and Spain contributed samples from acute and convalescent COVID-19. PBMCs, B-cell-depleted T cells, or T cells were the source of the cDNA or gDNA that made up the material.

In the original analysis: Amplification from reference gene primers served as the basis for estimated nucleated cell counts. The protocol was immunoSEQ multiplex PCR, while the TCRdb copy is restricted to in-frame clones and leaves out a portion. V and J calls and clone size are given by that table; D and trimming were obtained from the DNA. The data hold approximately 31,000 clones, with about nine tenths observed a single time. Germline V lookup: CDR1 DFQATT, CDR2 SNEGSKA (reference sequence). Trimming stripped 3 bases from V and 1 base from J, with 11 bases between. The CDR3 extends over 14 amino acids.

The chain couples TRBV20-1 to TRBJ2-3, with D perhaps TRBD1 (6 bases). Input material: peripheral blood. The TCR was taken from a man in his sixties with acute or convalescent COVID-19. The CDR3, as DNA: TGCAGTGCTAGTTACAGGGTGGGCACAGATACGCAGTATTTT. This codes for CSASYRVGTDTQYF.